The 12 T cell receptor beta chains reported below all come from one sample, sequenced in a study of T cell repertoires in cytomegalovirus infection (dated by TCRdb to the late 2010s). These reads were obtained on an Illumina HiSeq 1500. TCRdb trimmed public reads at Q25 via fastp, called clones via MiXCR and kept in-frame beta chains. Every distinct CDR3 protein forms one entry, paired with its most common genes and DNA. A total of hundreds of thousands of distinct CDR3 sequences appear in this sample, roughly 33% of them only once. Roughly 12% of the sample lies in the top ten. No antigen is known for these receptors. The treatment or condition tag for this specimen amounts to: in vitro stimulation with specific CMV peptide epitopes to enrich CMV-specific T cells. Source: cultured CD8+ T cells from PBMCs, taken from culture after CMV antigen stimulation. These receptors originate from a human donor in good health (CMV status not recorded). Some clones in this sample may be carry-over from other donors' samples.

This rearrangement joins TRBV12-3 or TRBV12-4 to TRBJ1-1; no clear D gene. The germline V and J ends were trimmed by 3 bases and 6 bases, with 14 bases remaining between them. This CDR3 spans 14 amino acids. CDR3 sequence (DNA): TGTGCCAGCAGTTTGGAGCCACCAAGGGCTGAAGCTTTCTTT. Protein: CASSLEPPRAEAFF.

The chain recombines TRBV5-6 with TRBJ2-7, with a possible D match to TRBD1 (6 bases). The ends were cut back, 3 bases at V and 1 base at J, with 14 bases in the middle. The CDR3 spans 15 residues. The V gene's germline CDR1 is SGHDT and CDR2 YYEEEE. The CDR3 reads CASSSTGNNSYEQYV. As DNA, the CDR3 is TGTGCCAGCAGCTCAACAGGGAATAATTCCTACGAGCAGTACGTC.

This clonotype appeared a few times. This chain uses TRBV7-9 with TRBJ2-7; possibly TRBD1 for D (6 bases). Germline V lookup: CDR1 SEHNR, CDR2 FQNEAQ (reference sequence). Trimming shortened V by 6 bases and J by 0 bases, and 21 bases separated the two germline ends. CDR3 length equals 17 residues. The CDR3 nucleotides are TGTGCCAGCAGACCCCCACGTGGGTCGGACAGCTCCTACGAGCAGTACTTC. Protein product: CASRPPRGSDSSYEQYF.

The chain employs TRBV7-8 and TRBJ2-7, with TRBD2 as a possible D gene (6 bases). The V gene's germline CDR1 is SGHVS and CDR2 FQNEAQ. Trimming removed 3 bases at V and 5 bases at J, with 8 bases between. The CDR3 length is 12 residues. The CDR3 region is CASSFWEDEQYV. In DNA form, the CDR3 reads TGTGCCAGCAGCTTCTGGGAGGACGAGCAGTACGTC.

This clonotype was seen only a few times. The chain employs TRBV14 and TRBJ1-2; 7 bases are a match to TRBD1. There are 14 residues in the CDR3. Germline V gene sequence: CDR1 SGHDN, CDR2 FVKESK. V dropped 4 bases and J dropped 7; count of bases not matched to a gene: 9. As DNA, the CDR3 is TGTGCCAGCAGCCCTCGCACAGGGGTCGGTGGCTACACCTTC. Encoded protein: CASSPRTGVGGYTF.

This clonotype was observed a handful of times. The chain combines TRBV6-5 with TRBJ1-6; no clear D gene. This CDR3 comprises 13 residues. In germline, CDR1 is MNHEY, CDR2 SVGAGI. Trimming took 5 bases from V and 13 from J, leaving 15 bases between them. Here the CDR3 DNA reads TGTGCCAGCAGTCTAATCGAGACTTGGCCCCTCCACTTT. It yields the protein CASSLIETWPLHF.

A note on this clonotype: The junction shows a germline mismatch at one end, possibly a read error. The gene calls are TRBV5-4 and TRBJ1-1; 7 bases agree with TRBD1. This CDR3 is built from 19 residues. CDR1 and CDR2 from the germline V gene are SGHNT and YYREEE (reference sequence). Here the CDR3 DNA reads TGTGTCAGCAGCTGTGGACAGGTCGGGGGGCACGCTCTGAACACTGAAGCTTTCTTT. Translation: CVSSCGQVGGHALNTEAFF.

This clonotype was counted only a few times. V gene TRBV12-3 or TRBV12-4 combines with J gene TRBJ2-4; D assignment may be TRBD1 or TRBD2 (7 bases each). The CDR3 consists of 13 residues. The V end lost 6 bases, the J end lost 8 bases, and 14 bases lay between the germline ends. This CDR3 is CASSIQGRDIQYF. CDR3 sequence (DNA): TGTGCCAGCAGCATACAGGGGAGGGACATTCAGTACTTC.

This sequence joins TRBV10-3 and TRBJ2-1, with D uncertain. The germline CDR1 and CDR2 sequences are ENHRY and SYGVKD. Trimming removed 0 bases from V and 5 bases from J, with 11 bases in between. This CDR3 has 15 amino acids. The CDR3 bases are TGTGCCATCAGTGAGTCTCGACCACCTAACAATGAGCAGTTCTTC. This codes for CAISESRPPNNEQFF.

Comments on this clonotype: An end of the junction does not agree with germline; a read error may underlie this. The CDR3 DNA sequence: TGTGCCAACAGCCCCCAAGGACTGTATAGCAATCAGCCCCAGCATTTT. This gives the protein CANSPQGLYSNQPQHF. The chain couples TRBV7-2 to TRBJ1-5; D ambiguous. CDR3 size: 16 residues. The germline V gene has CDR1 SGHTA and CDR2 FQGNSA.

This clonotype was seen a few times. The rearrangement uses TRBV9 and TRBJ2-3; 8 nucleotides agree with TRBD2. CDR1 is SGDLS, CDR2 YYNGEE, per germline. V shed 4 bases and J 2 bases; nucleotides not matched to a gene: 18. CDR3 length equals 19 residues. CDR3 DNA sequence: TGTGCCAGCAGCCATCCCCAGACTACTAGCGGAGGTTACACAGATACGCAGTATTTT. Its protein product is CASSHPQTTSGGYTDTQYF.

This clonotype was counted between two and nine times. The chain couples TRBV6-1 to TRBJ1-1; a weak D match, TRBD1 (5 bases). Trimming removed 7 bases at V and 0 bases at J, with 9 bases between. The CDR3 sequence is 13 residues long. Looked up from germline, CDR1 is MNHNS and CDR2 is SASEGT. The CDR3 DNA follows: TGTGCCAGCAAAGGCAGGGTGAACACTGAAGCTTTCTTT. Translating gives CASKGRVNTEAFF.